Listed here are 12 T cell receptor beta chains from one sample, sequenced in a study of regulatory T cells in long-lasting Graves disease. Both iRepertoire HTBI primers and Arm-PCR of CDR3 regions were used to build the TCR beta libraries. From the multiplex PCR reads, TCRdb called clonotypes with MiXCR, one entry per CDR3 protein. The sample comprises around 420,000 distinct CDR3 sequences, around a sixth of which are singletons, and around a fifth rests with the top ten. Time point: newly diagnosed GD, antithyroid drugs for less than 3 months. Extracted PBMC RNA gave rise to the TCR library. The material sequenced was peripheral blood mononuclear cells (PBMCs), taken at new diagnosis, from a patient treated with antithyroid drugs. These receptors came from a female donor with Graves disease.

This clonotype was recorded at least ten times. CDR3 in DNA: TGTGCCAGCAGCCTGACCCCAGATACGCAGTATTTT. Translation: CASSLTPDTQYF. The V gene is TRBV3-1, the J gene TRBJ2-3, with no clear D. Between the trimmed V and J ends, which lost 4 bases and 4 bases, there was a span of 6 bases. The germline V gene encodes CDR1 LGHDT and CDR2 YNNKEL (reference sequence). The CDR3 is made up of 12 amino acids.

This clonotype was seen ten or more times. The gene calls are TRBV28 and TRBJ2-5, with a possible D match to TRBD2 (6 bases). Trimming left V 8 bases short and J 7 bases short, with 11 bases between. The CDR3 is 11 residues long. CDR1 and CDR2 (germline): MDHEN, SYDVKM. The CDR3 loop is CASEDGGTQYF. In DNA, the CDR3 is TGTGCCAGCGAAGACGGGGGGACCCAGTACTTC.

In its sample, this clonotype was seen many times. The chain combines TRBV28 with TRBJ2-7; TRBD1 matches at 9 bases. From germline, CDR1 is MDHEN and CDR2 SYDVKM. CDR3 length: 15 amino acids. Trimming took 4 bases from V and 4 from J; bases not matched to a gene: 8. CDR3 amino acids: CASSSPGTGIYEQYF. For the CDR3, the DNA is TGTGCCAGCAGTTCACCCGGGACAGGGATATACGAGCAGTACTTC.

The CDR3 DNA reads TGTGCCTGCTCTGGGGACGGGACAGGAGGGGGACCCGGGAATGAGCAGTTCTTC. It is translated as CACSGDGTGGGPGNEQFF. V is TRBV7-2 and J is TRBJ2-1; 8 bases map to TRBD1. The trim removed 11 bases at V and 7 bases at J, leaving 25 bases unmatched. The CDR3 has 18 residues. Germline V gene lookup returns CDR1 SGHTA and CDR2 FQGNSA.

This sequence joins TRBV6-2 or TRBV6-3 and TRBJ2-1; D may be TRBD1 (6 bases). Germline V gene data show CDR1 as MNHEY and CDR2 as SVGEGT. There are 16 residues in the CDR3. The ends were cut back, 2 bases at V and 8 bases at J, with 19 bases in the middle. CDR3 coding DNA: TGTGCCAGCAGTTACCCGGGACAAACAGCCAGGGATGAGCAGTTCTTC. Amino acids: CASSYPGQTARDEQFF.

There are a few counts of this clonotype. The chain joins TRBV7-3 to TRBJ2-7; D may be TRBD1 (7 bases). The V end was cut by 0 bases, the J end by 1 base, with 31 bases between. This CDR3 comprises 22 residues. Germline-derived CDR1 and CDR2 are SGHTA and FQGTGA. CDR3 nucleotides: TGTGCCAGCAGCTTAACGGAGGCAGGGGGTCAGACTAGACCGATCGTTTCCTACGAGCAGTACTTC. Translation gives CASSLTEAGGQTRPIVSYEQYF.

This chain joins TRBV19 and TRBJ1-2; D is unclear. The ends were cut back, 7 bases at V and 5 bases at J, with 14 bases in the middle. The CDR3 totals 13 residues. Germline assignment: CDR1 LNHDA and CDR2 SQIVND (reference sequence). DNA for the CDR3: TGTGCCAGTAAGGAGTCAGCCCGGTATGGCTACACCTTC. Its protein is CASKESARYGYTF.

This clonotype was recorded a few times. The chain links TRBV5-4 to TRBJ2-7; D may be TRBD1 or TRBD2 (6 bases each). This CDR3 has 15 residues. V lost 0 bases to trimming and J lost 2 bases, with 12 bases between them. Germline V gene data show CDR1 as SGHNT and CDR2 as YYREEE (reference sequence). The CDR3 DNA sequence: TGTGCCAGCAGCTTGGGGGGGGACACCACCTACGAGCAGTACTTC. As protein: CASSLGGDTTYEQYF.

This clonotype appeared a few times. Relative to the germline gene, one junction end is altered; a read error may explain this. The chain joins TRBV4-1 to TRBJ1-1; D gene ambiguous. The CDR3 spans 14 residues. Germline V CDR1 and CDR2: MGHRA, YSYEKL. Written as DNA, the CDR3 is TGCGCCAGCAGCCTTACATCAGCAGGAACTGGAGCTTTCTTT. Translation gives CASSLTSAGTGAFF.

This clonotype occurred many times. This sequence joins TRBV3-1 and TRBJ1-2, with a weak D call TRBD1 (5 bases). The CDR3 is 13 amino acids. Germline CDR1 and CDR2: LGHDT and YNNKEL (reference sequence). Trimming removed 5 bases from V and 5 bases from J, with 12 bases in between. CDR3: CASSGWGEYGYTF. Here the CDR3 DNA reads TGTGCCAGCAGCGGGTGGGGGGAGTATGGCTACACCTTC. The variable domain in full, completed from reference TRBV3-1 and TRBJ1-2, reads DTAVSQTPKYLVTQMGNDKSIKCEQNLGHDTMYWYKQDSKKFLKIMFSYNNKELIINETVPNRFSPKSPDKAHLNLHINSLELGDSAVYFCASSGWGEYGYTFGSGTRLTVV.

This clonotype was detected ten times or more. The J gene is TRBJ1-1, the V gene TRBV28; 8 bases agree with TRBD1. V shed 7 bases, J shed 4 bases, and the junction held 11 bases outside the gene matches. Germline CDR1 MDHEN, CDR2 SYDVKM. CDR3 length equals 15 residues. The chain's CDR3 is CASKHPGGAGTEAFF. The CDR3 DNA reads TGTGCCAGCAAACATCCAGGGGGCGCGGGCACTGAAGCTTTCTTT. Using reference TRBV28 and TRBJ1-1 for the parts outside the CDR3, the full variable domain is DVKVTQSSRYLVKRTGEKVFLECVQDMDHENMFWYRQDPGLGLRLIYFSYDVKMKEKGDIPEGYSVSREKKERFSLILESASTNQTSMYLCASKHPGGAGTEAFFGQGTRLTVV.

A word on this clonotype: A read error may be the cause here, since a much bigger clone is one base away. This chain's CDR3 is CSVEGRATEAFF. DNA of the CDR3: TGCAGCGTTGAAGGCAGGGCCACTGAAGCTTTCTTT. The chain employs TRBV29-1 and TRBJ1-1; possibly TRBD1 for D (5 bases). This CDR3 comprises 12 residues. Deletions cut 1 base from V and 4 bases from J, with 7 bases between. Germline CDR1 reads SQVTM; CDR2 reads ANQGSEA.